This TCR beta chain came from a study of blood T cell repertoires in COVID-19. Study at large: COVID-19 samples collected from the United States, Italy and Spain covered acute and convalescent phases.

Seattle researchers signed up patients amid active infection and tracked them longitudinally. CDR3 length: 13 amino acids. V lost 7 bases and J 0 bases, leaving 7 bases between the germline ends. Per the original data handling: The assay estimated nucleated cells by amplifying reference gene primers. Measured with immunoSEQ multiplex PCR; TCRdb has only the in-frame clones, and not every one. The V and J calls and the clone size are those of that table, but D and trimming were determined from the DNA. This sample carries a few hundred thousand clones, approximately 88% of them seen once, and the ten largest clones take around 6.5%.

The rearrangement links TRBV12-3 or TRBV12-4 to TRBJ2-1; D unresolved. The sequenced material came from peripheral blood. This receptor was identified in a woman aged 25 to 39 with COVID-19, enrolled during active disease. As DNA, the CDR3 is TGTGCCAGCACTGGCGGCTCCTACAATGAGCAGTTCTTC. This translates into CASTGGSYNEQFF.